Sequencing of this T cell receptor beta chain was carried out in a study of CD8 T cells in ankylosing spondylitis. Study-level results: A TCR beta motif made of about eight highly homologous variants seemed typical of ankylosing spondylitis blood. Matched ankylosing spondylitis synovial fluid reportedly contained a significantly enriched population of disease-linked clones. In reactive arthritis synovial fluid and blood, some motif variants had been reported before.

The TCR beta libraries were generated through quantitative 5'-RACE incorporating molecular barcodes. TCRdb fed the 5' RACE reads into MiXCR, producing one record per CDR3 protein. The table records about 240,000 distinct CDR3 sequences, around 10% of them present only once. This clonotype was counted at least ten times. Its specificity is not known. The length of the CDR3 is 16 residues. V lost 0 bases to trimming and J lost 4 bases; unmatched junction nucleotides: 2. Germline V lookup: CDR1 SGHRS, CDR2 YFSETQ. The rearrangement joins TRBV5-1 to TRBJ2-1, with 12 bases fitting TRBD2. The sample consisted of blood, either unsorted or a sorted T cell fraction (not recorded which). The sequence derives from a male donor with ankylosing spondylitis or in good health (not recorded which). The CDR3 sequence is CASSLASGGAYNEQFF. The CDR3 DNA is TGCGCCAGCAGCTTGGCTAGCGGGGGGGCGTACAATGAGCAGTTCTTC.